One T cell receptor beta chain is described in this entry. The sample comes from a study of blood T cell repertoires in COVID-19. Study as a whole: Sites across the United States, Italy and Spain contributed samples from acute and convalescent COVID-19.

Clones were sequenced by immunoSEQ multiplex PCR, and TCRdb holds only the in-frame ones, with some missing. The table records 65,000 to 90,000 clones, 80% to 90% of them present only once. The length of the CDR3 is 13 residues. Trimming at V came to 4 bases and at J to 7 bases, leaving 4 bases not matched to a gene. The chain links TRBV12-3 or TRBV12-4 to TRBJ2-5; 9 bases agree with TRBD1. This TCR derives from a woman aged 80 or over with active or convalescent COVID-19. Sequencing was done on a sample of peripheral blood. DNA of the CDR3: TGTGCCAGCAGTTCGGACAGGGGAGGGACCCAGTACTTC. It translates to CASSSDRGGTQYF.